This TCR beta chain was sequenced for a study of chemoradiotherapy in HPV16-positive cancers. Germline values: CDR1 MNHNS, CDR2 SASEGT. This CDR3 contains 15 residues. V gave up 3 bases and J gave up 4 bases; unmatched junction bases: 7. Data came from immunoSEQ multiplex PCR; TCRdb stores just in-frame clones and leaves some out. This sample has thousands of clones, with more than 80% found just once. The source material was tumor tissue, sampled from a patient who underwent chemoradiotherapy. The TCR sequence derives from a human donor with HPV-associated anogenital cancer. The chain is built from TRBV6-1 and TRBJ2-3; 7 positions agree with TRBD2. CDR3 region: CASSELRGSSDTQYF. The CDR3 region has the DNA TGTGCCAGCAGTGAGTTGCGGGGGAGTTCAGATACGCAGTATTTT.